This T cell receptor beta chain was sequenced during a study of Tregs in tolerant kidney transplant recipients. Study-wide results and caveats: Tregs expanded with activated donor B cells seemed most donor-specific. Nucleotide sequences could not be compared across some patients' samples due to primer changes.

CDR1 MNHNY and CDR2 SVGAGI come from the germline V gene (reference sequence). Between the trimmed V and J ends, which lost 4 bases and 5 bases, there was a span of 5 bases. The CDR3 contains 11 residues. TCRdb's copy holds only in-frame clones and misses some; the assay was immunoSEQ multiplex PCR. This table holds about 110,000 clones, 90% found once. Concerning this clone: Its antigen is unidentified.

The material was CD4+ T cells from blood, obtained before the transplant. This chain joins TRBV6-6 and TRBJ2-5; D unresolved. The TCR comes from a human donor who received a combined kidney and bone marrow transplant. Here the CDR3 reads CASSSRETQYF. In DNA form, the CDR3 reads TGTGCCAGCAGTTCCAGGGAGACCCAGTACTTC.